These 5 T cell receptor beta chains were all obtained from the same sample, sequenced in a study of cytomegalovirus exposure and HLA in healthy donors. The PCR employed 60 Vbeta primers together with 13 Jbeta primers. The table came from immunoSEQ multiplex PCR; TCRdb's copy has only in-frame clones and leaves some out. The table lists tens of thousands of clones, approximately 72% of them singletons, with approximately 9.9% in the top ten. Specimen: PBMCs. The source is a woman aged 30 to 39 in good health and CMV-seronegative.

V gene TRBV7-2 combines with J gene TRBJ1-2; 12 bases are shared with TRBD1. With V trimmed by 4 bases and J by 2 bases, 8 bases remained unmatched. Germline V gene lookup returns CDR1 SGHTA and CDR2 FQGNSA. The CDR3 loop spans 17 amino acids. The CDR3 sequence is CASSYGDRGQGNYGYTF. CDR3 nucleotides: TGTGCCAGCAGCTATGGGGACAGGGGGCAAGGGAACTATGGCTACACCTTC.

The chain recombines TRBV7-3 with TRBJ1-2, with TRBD1 matching 10 bases. V trimming: 5 bases; J trimming: 6 bases; junction bases outside the gene matches: 3. Germline values: CDR1 SGHTA, CDR2 FQGTGA. There are 13 residues in the CDR3. The CDR3 here is CASSLGTGDGYTF. In DNA form, the CDR3 reads TGTGCCAGCAGCCTCGGGACAGGGGATGGCTACACCTTC.

V and J are TRBV2 and TRBJ1-5, with 9 bases lining up with TRBD1. The CDR3 covers 14 residues. Germline V gene data show CDR1 as SNHLY and CDR2 as FYNNEI. Germline trimming cut 5 bases from V and 5 bases from J; bases unmatched to any gene: 4. CDR3: CASSIYRGHQPQHF. The CDR3 nucleotides read TGTGCCAGCAGTATATACAGGGGGCATCAGCCCCAGCATTTT.

This clone was detected a few times. The chain recombines TRBV29-1 with TRBJ2-5, with 10 bases identical to TRBD1. The DNA matches TRBJ2-7 better at its end, which makes the J call doubtful. CDR3 size: 15 residues. CDR1 and CDR2 (germline): SQVTM, ANQGSEA. The CDR3 DNA reads as TGCAGCGCTAGCTTCTCCGGGACAGGGGTTTACGAGCAGTACTTC. Its translation is CSASFSGTGVYEQYF.

This chain connects TRBV6-1 to TRBJ2-1, with 12 nucleotides matching TRBD2. The germline gives CDR1 MNHNS, CDR2 SASEGT. This CDR3 region has 14 residues. V shed 6 bases, J shed 7 bases, and the junction held 4 bases outside the gene matches. The CDR3 DNA sequence: TGTGCCAGCAGGTACGGACTAGCGGGGAATGAGCAGTTCTTC. This codes for CASRYGLAGNEQFF.